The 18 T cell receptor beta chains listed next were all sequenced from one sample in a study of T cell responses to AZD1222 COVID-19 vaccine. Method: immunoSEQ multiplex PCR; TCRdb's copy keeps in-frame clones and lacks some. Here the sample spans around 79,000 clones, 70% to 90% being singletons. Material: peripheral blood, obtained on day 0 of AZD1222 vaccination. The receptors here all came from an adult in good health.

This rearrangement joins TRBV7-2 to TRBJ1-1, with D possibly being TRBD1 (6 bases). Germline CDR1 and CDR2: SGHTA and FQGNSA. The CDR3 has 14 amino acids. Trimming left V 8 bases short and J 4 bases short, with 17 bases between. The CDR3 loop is CASLEQGRGTEAFF. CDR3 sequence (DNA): TGTGCCAGCTTGGAACAGGGAAGGGGCACTGAAGCTTTCTTT.

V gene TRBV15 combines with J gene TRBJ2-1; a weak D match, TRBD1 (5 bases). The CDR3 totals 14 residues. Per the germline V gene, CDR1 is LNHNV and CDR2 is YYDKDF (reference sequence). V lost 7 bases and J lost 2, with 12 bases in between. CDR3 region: CATTSRVTYNEQFF. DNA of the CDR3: TGTGCCACCACAAGCAGGGTGACCTACAATGAGCAGTTCTTC.

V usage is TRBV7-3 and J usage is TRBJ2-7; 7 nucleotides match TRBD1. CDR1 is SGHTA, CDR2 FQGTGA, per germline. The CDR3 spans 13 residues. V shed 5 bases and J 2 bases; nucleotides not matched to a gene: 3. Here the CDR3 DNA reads TGTGCCAGCAGCCCGGGACAGACCTACGAGCAGTACTTC. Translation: CASSPGQTYEQYF.

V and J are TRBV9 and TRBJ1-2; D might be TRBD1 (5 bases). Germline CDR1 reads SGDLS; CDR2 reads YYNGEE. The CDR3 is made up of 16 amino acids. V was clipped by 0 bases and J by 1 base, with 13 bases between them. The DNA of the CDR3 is TGTGCCAGCAGCGTAGGTCCCCTAGACAGTAACTATGGCTACACCTTC. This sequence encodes CASSVGPLDSNYGYTF.

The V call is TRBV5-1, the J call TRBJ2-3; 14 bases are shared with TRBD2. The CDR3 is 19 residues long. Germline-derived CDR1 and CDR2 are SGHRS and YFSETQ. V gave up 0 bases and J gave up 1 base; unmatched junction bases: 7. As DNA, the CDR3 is TGCGCCAGCAGCTTGGTTGGGACTAGCGGGAGAGAGGGCACAGATACGCAGTATTTT. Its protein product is CASSLVGTSGREGTDTQYF.

CDR3 nucleotides: TGTGCCAGTAGGCACAGGGGGAGGACAGATACGCAGTATTTT. Encoded protein: CASRHRGRTDTQYF. The genes are TRBV19 and TRBJ2-3; 8 bases fit TRBD1. This CDR3 contains 14 residues. J lost 3 bases, V lost 6 bases, and 5 bases had no gene match. The germline CDR1 and CDR2 sequences are LNHDA and SQIVND (reference sequence).

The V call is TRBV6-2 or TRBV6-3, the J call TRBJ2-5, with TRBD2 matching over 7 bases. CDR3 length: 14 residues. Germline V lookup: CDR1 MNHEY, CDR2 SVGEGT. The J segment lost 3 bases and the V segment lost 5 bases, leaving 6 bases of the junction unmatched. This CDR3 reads CASSPRREEETQYF. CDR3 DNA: TGTGCCAGCAGTCCCCGACGGGAGGAAGAGACCCAGTACTTC.

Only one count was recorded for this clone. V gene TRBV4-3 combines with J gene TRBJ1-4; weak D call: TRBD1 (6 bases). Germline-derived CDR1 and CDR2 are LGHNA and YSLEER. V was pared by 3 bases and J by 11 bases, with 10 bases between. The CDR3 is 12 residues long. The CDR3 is CASSQGAEKLFF. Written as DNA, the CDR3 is TGCGCCAGCAGCCAGGGGGCGGAGAAACTGTTTTTT.

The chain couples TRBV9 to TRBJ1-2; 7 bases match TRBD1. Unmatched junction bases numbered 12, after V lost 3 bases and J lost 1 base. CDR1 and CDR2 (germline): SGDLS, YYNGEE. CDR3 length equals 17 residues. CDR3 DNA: TGTGCCAGCAGCGGCGGCCCGGGACAGCAGCTTAACTATGGCTACACCTTC. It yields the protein CASSGGPGQQLNYGYTF.

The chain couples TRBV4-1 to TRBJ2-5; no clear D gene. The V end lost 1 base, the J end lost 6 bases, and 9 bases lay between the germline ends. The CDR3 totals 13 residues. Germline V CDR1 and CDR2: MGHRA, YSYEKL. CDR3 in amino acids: CASSQGGLKTQYF. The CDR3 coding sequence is TGCGCCAGCAGCCAAGGAGGTTTGAAGACCCAGTACTTC.

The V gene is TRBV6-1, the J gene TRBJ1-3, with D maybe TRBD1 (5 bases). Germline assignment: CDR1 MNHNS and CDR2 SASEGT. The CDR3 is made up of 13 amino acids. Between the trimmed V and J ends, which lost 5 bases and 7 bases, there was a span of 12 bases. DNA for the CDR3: TGTGCCAGCAGTCCGGGGCAGTATAACACCATATATTTT. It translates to CASSPGQYNTIYF.

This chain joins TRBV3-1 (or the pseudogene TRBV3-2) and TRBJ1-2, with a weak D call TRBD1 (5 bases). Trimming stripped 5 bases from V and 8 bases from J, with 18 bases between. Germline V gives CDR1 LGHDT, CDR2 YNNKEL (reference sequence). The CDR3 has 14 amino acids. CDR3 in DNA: TGTGCCAGCAGCGATAACCAGGGAAGTGGCGGCTACACCTTC. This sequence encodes CASSDNQGSGGYTF.

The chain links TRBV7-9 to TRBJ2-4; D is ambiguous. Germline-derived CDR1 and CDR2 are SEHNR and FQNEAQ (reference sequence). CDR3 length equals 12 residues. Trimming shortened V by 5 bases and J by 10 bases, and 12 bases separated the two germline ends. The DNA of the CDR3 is TGTGCCAGCAGCGCAGCCCCTCTTATTCAGTACTTC. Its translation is CASSAAPLIQYF.

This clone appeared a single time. As DNA, the CDR3 is TGTGCCAGCCCCGGGACAGAGGTTTCCTACGAGCAGTACTTC. Amino acids: CASPGTEVSYEQYF. The rearrangement joins TRBV5-8 to TRBJ2-7; 7 bases are a match to TRBD1. Per germline, CDR1 SGHTS and CDR2 YDEGEE. Germline trimming cut 7 bases from V and 1 base from J; bases unmatched to any gene: 8. There are 14 residues in the CDR3. The full variable domain, with the rest looked up from reference TRBV5-8 and TRBJ2-7, is EAGVTQSPTHLIKTRGQQATLRCSPISGHTSVYWYQQALGLGLQFLLWYDEGEERNRGNFPPRFSGRQFPNYSSELNVNALELEDSALYLCASPGTEVSYEQYFGPGTRLTVT.

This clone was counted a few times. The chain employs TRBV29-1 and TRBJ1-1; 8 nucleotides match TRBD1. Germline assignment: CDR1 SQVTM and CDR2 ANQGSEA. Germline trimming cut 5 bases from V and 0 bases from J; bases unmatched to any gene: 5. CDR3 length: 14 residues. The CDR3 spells CSVTGTGMNTEAFF. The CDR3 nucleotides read TGCAGCGTTACCGGGACAGGTATGAACACTGAAGCTTTCTTT.

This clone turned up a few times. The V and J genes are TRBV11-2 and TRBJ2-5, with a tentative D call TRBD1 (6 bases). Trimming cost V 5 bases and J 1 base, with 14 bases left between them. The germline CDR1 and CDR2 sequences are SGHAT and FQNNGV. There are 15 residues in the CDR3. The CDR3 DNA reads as TGTGCCAGCAGCACGCGACAGGAATTCCAAGAGACCCAGTACTTC. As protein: CASSTRQEFQETQYF.

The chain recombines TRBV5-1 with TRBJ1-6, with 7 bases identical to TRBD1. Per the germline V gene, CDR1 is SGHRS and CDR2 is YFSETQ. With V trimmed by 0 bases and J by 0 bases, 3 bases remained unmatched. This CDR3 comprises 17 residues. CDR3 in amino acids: CASSLADRSSYNSPLHF. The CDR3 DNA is TGCGCCAGCAGCTTGGCGGACAGGAGCTCCTATAATTCACCCCTCCACTTT.

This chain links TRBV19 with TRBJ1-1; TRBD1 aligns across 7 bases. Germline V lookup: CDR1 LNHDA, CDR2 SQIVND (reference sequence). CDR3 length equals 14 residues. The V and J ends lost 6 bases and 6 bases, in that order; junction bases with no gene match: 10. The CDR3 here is CASRVDRERAEAFF. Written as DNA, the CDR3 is TGTGCCAGTAGGGTAGACAGGGAAAGAGCTGAAGCTTTCTTT.